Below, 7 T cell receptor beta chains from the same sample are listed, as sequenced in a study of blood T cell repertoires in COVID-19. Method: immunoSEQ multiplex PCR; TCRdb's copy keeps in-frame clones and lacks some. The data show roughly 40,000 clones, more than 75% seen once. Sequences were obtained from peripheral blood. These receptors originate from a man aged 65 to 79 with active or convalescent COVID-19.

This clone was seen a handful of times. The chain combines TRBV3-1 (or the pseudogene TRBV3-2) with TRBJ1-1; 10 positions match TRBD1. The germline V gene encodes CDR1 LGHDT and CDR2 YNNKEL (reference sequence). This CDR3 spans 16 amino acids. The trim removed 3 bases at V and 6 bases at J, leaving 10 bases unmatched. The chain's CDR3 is CASSQDVGTGAPEAFF. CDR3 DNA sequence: TGTGCCAGCAGCCAGGACGTCGGGACAGGGGCTCCTGAAGCTTTCTTT.

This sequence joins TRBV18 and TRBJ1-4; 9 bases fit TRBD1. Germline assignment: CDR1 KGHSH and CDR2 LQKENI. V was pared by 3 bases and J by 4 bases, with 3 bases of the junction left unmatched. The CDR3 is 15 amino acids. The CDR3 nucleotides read TGTGCCAGCTCACCTCCGGGACAGGGTAATGAAAAACTGTTTTTT. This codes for CASSPPGQGNEKLFF.

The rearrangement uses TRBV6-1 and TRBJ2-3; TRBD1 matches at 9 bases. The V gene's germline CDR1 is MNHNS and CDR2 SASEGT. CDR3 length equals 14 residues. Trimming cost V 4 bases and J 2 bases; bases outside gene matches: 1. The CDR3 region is CASSGDRATDTQYF. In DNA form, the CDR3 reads TGTGCCAGCAGTGGGGACAGGGCCACAGATACGCAGTATTTT.

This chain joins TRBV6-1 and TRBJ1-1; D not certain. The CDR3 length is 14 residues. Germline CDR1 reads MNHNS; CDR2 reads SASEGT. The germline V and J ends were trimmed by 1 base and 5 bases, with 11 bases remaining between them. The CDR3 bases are TGTGCCAGCAGTGAAGTAGGGCCGGGGACTGAAGCTTTCTTT. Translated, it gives CASSEVGPGTEAFF.

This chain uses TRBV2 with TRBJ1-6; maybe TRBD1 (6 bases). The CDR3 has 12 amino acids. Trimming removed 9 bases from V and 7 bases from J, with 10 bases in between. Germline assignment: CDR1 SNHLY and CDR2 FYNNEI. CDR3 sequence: CASGGANSPLHF. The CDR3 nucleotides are TGTGCCAGTGGGGGGGCCAATTCACCCCTCCACTTT.

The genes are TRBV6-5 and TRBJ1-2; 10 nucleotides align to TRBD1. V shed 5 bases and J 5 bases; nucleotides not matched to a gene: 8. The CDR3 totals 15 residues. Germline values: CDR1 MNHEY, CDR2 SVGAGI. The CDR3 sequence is CASSPRDRGWYGYTF. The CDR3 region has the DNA TGTGCCAGCAGTCCCAGGGACAGGGGATGGTATGGCTACACCTTC.

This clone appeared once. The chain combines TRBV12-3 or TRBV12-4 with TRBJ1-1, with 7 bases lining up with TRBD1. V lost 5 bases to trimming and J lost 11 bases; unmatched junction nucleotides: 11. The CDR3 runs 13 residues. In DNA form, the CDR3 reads TGTGCCAGCAGTCTAGACGACAGGGTCGAGGCTTTCTTT. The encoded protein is CASSLDDRVEAFF.